The next 13 T cell receptor beta chains were all read from a single sample in a study of blood T cell repertoires in COVID-19 (TCRdb year 2020). Library preparation employed the immunoSEQ multiplex PCR assay. In TCRdb, the immuneACCESS table is reduced to in-frame sequences with V and J assigned. These tables do not hold every clone; where another copy was compared, an unresolved V gene accounts for under half, and the others remain unexplained. Here the sample has around 120,000 clones; 88% occur a single time. 0.88% of the sample rests with the top ten. The source material was peripheral blood. These receptors were collected from a woman in her fifties or sixties with active or convalescent COVID-19.

This clone appeared a single time. The rearrangement joins TRBV10-3 to TRBJ2-7; possible D gene TRBD2, 5 bases. The CDR3 runs to 14 residues. Per germline, CDR1 ENHRY and CDR2 SYGVKD. Trimming took off 7 bases at V and 7 bases at J, with 20 bases between the two ends. In nucleotides, the CDR3 is TGTGCCATCACGGTTGAGACTACCCTCGGGGAGCAGTACTTC. It yields the protein CAITVETTLGEQYF.

The chain couples TRBV6-1 to TRBJ2-1; possible D gene TRBD2, 6 bases. The CDR3 is 15 residues long. CDR1 and CDR2 (germline): MNHNS, SASEGT. The V gene lost 2 bases and the J gene lost 6 bases, with 14 bases spanning the gap. The CDR3, as DNA: TGTGCCAGCAGTGAATCGGCGGGATGGCTCAATGAGCAGTTCTTC. It encodes CASSESAGWLNEQFF.

This clone was counted once. The J gene is TRBJ2-3, the V gene TRBV20-1, with 7 bases identical to TRBD2. The CDR3 extends over 11 amino acids. CDR1 DFQATT and CDR2 SNEGSKA come from the germline V gene (reference sequence). CDR3 sequence: CSAGAADTQYF. The DNA of the CDR3 is TGCAGCGCGGGAGCCGCAGATACGCAGTATTTT.

This chain uses TRBV19 with TRBJ2-7; 9 bases map to TRBD2. This CDR3 has 16 residues. The germline V gene encodes CDR1 LNHDA and CDR2 SQIVND (reference sequence). The ends lost 4 bases at V and 2 bases at J; junction bases unmatched: 9. CDR3: CASSTALAGGAYEQYF. The CDR3, as DNA: TGTGCCAGTAGTACAGCCTTGGCGGGAGGGGCCTACGAGCAGTACTTC. Looking up the rest from reference TRBV19 and TRBJ2-7 gives the full variable domain: DGGITQSPKYLFRKEGQNVTLSCEQNLNHDAMYWYRQDPGQGLRLIYYSQIVNDFQKGDIAEGYSVSREKKESFPLTVTSAQKNPTAFYLCASSTALAGGAYEQYFGPGTRLTVT.

This chain links TRBV19 with TRBJ1-2; maybe TRBD1 (5 bases). CDR1 LNHDA and CDR2 SQIVND come from the germline V gene (reference sequence). The CDR3 loop spans 15 amino acids. V was clipped by 4 bases and J by 8 bases, with 20 bases between them. The CDR3: CASSRQGVLVTGYTF. As DNA, the CDR3 is TGTGCCAGTAGTAGGCAAGGGGTACTTGTAACCGGCTACACCTTC.

The CDR3 sequence: CASSIPLRGEQFF. CDR3 DNA sequence: TGTGCCAGCAGTATACCTCTGCGCGGTGAGCAGTTCTTC. The chain combines TRBV12-3 or TRBV12-4 with TRBJ2-1, with unresolved D. The CDR3 totals 13 residues. Deletions cut 5 bases from V and 9 bases from J, with 14 bases between.

The chain recombines TRBV4-3 with TRBJ1-4, with D possibly being TRBD1 (5 bases). The CDR3 runs 16 residues. Deletions cut 0 bases from V and 7 bases from J, with 15 bases between. In germline, CDR1 is LGHNA, CDR2 YSLEER. The CDR3 nucleotides read TGCGCCAGCAGCCAAGATTTTCGACAGAGTAGTGAAAAACTGTTTTTT. Its protein product is CASSQDFRQSSEKLFF.

This clone was seen once. The chain uses TRBV6-2 or TRBV6-3 and TRBJ1-1; D is unclear. From germline, CDR1 is MNHEY and CDR2 SVGEGT. This CDR3 is 14 amino acids long. V lost 4 bases and J 4 bases, leaving 13 bases between the germline ends. The CDR3 DNA sequence: TGTGCCAGCAGTTCACACCAAGATGGCACTGAAGCTTTCTTT. Amino acid sequence: CASSSHQDGTEAFF.

This chain joins TRBV18 and TRBJ1-5, with D possibly matching TRBD1 (5 bases). From germline, CDR1 is KGHSH and CDR2 LQKENI. V lost 4 bases, J lost 1 base, and 5 bases lay in between. The CDR3 sequence is 13 residues long. The CDR3, as DNA: TGTGCCAGCTCACAGGGGAGCAATCAGCCCCAGCATTTT. This translates into CASSQGSNQPQHF.

The V and J genes are TRBV6-1 and TRBJ1-6, with D uncertain. Trimming stripped 2 bases from V and 8 bases from J, with 7 bases between. The CDR3 has 13 residues. Germline CDR1 and CDR2: MNHNS and SASEGT. The CDR3 sequence is CASSENLYSPLHF. The DNA of the CDR3 is TGTGCCAGCAGTGAAAATCTGTATTCACCCCTCCACTTT.

With regard to this clone: At one boundary the junction diverges from the germline segment, which might be a read error. This chain connects TRBV5-6 to TRBJ2-5; TRBD1 matches 10 bases. The CDR3 consists of 14 residues. From germline, CDR1 is SGHDT and CDR2 YYEEEE. The CDR3 region is CVSSLGQGTETQYF. The CDR3 region has the DNA TGTGTCAGCAGCTTGGGACAGGGGACAGAGACCCAGTACTTC.

The chain combines TRBV9 with TRBJ2-1; D may be TRBD1 (6 bases). CDR3 size: 15 residues. Trimming removed 4 bases at V and 0 bases at J, with 11 bases between. Germline CDR1 is SGDLS and CDR2 is YYNGEE. The CDR3 sequence is CASSSQGSSYNEQFF. The CDR3 bases are TGTGCCAGCAGCTCCCAGGGGAGCTCCTACAATGAGCAGTTCTTC. The variable domain in full, completed from reference TRBV9 and TRBJ2-1, reads DSGVTQTPKHLITATGQRVTLRCSPRSGDLSVYWYQQSLDQGLQFLIQYYNGEERAKGNILERFSAQQFPDLHSELNLSSLELGDSALYFCASSSQGSSYNEQFFGPGTRLTVL.

V gene TRBV7-2 combines with J gene TRBJ2-2; D perhaps matches TRBD1 (7 bases). V lost 5 bases and J lost 4, with 17 bases in between. There are 16 residues in the CDR3. CDR1 SGHTA and CDR2 FQGNSA come from the germline V gene. CDR3 sequence: CASSPRGAQGTGELFF. The CDR3 coding sequence is TGTGCCAGCAGCCCCAGGGGGGCGCAAGGCACCGGGGAGCTGTTTTTT.